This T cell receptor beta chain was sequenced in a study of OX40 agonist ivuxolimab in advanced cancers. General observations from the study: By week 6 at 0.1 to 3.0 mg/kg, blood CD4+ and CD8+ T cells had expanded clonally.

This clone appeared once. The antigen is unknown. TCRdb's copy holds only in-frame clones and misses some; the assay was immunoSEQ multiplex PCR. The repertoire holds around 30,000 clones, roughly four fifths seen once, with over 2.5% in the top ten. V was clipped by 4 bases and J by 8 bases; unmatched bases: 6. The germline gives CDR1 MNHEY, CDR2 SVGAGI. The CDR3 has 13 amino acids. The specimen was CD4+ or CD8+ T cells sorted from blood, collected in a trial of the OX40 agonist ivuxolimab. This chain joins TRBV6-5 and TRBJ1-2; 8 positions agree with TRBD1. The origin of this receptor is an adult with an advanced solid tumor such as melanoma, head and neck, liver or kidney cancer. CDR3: CASSSTGAGGYTF. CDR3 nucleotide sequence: TGTGCCAGCAGTTCGACAGGGGCGGGCGGCTACACCTTC.